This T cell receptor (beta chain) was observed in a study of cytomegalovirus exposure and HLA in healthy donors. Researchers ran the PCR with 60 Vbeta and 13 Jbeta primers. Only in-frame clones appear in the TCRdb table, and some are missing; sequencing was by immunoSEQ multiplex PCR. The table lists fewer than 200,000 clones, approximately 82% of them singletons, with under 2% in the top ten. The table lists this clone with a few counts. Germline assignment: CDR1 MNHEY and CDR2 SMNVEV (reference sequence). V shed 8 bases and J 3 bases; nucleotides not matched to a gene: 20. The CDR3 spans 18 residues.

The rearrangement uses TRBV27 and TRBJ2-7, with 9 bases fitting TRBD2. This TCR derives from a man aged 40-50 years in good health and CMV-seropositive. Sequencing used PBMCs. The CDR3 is CASLSRGGLAGTFYEQYF. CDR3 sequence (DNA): TGTGCCAGCTTATCCCGAGGGGGGCTAGCGGGGACTTTCTACGAGCAGTACTTC.